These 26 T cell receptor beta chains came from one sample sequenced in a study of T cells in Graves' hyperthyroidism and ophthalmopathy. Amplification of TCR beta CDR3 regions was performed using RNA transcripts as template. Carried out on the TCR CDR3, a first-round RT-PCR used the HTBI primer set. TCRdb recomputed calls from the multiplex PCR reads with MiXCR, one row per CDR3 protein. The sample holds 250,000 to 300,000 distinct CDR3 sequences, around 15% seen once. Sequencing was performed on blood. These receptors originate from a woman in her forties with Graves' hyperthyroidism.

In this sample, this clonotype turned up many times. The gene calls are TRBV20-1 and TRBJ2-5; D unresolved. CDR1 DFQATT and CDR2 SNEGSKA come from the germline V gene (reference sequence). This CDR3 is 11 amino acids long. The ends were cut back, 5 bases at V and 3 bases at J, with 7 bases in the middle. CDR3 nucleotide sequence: TGCAGTGCTTCCAAAAAAGAGACCCAGTACTTC. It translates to CSASKKETQYF.

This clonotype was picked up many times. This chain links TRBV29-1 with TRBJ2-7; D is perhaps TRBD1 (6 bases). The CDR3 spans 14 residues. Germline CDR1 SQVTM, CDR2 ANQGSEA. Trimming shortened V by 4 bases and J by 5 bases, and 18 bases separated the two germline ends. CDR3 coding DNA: TGCAGCGTTGCCGGGTTGGACAGCGGCGACGAGCAGTACTTC. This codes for CSVAGLDSGDEQYF.

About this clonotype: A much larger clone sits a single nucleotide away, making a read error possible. CDR3 amino acids: CTWSVQGGGGYTF. The CDR3, as DNA: TGTACCTGGAGTGTACAGGGGGGGGGTGGCTACACCTTC. The chain employs TRBV30 and TRBJ1-2; TRBD1 matches at 8 bases. CDR3 length: 13 residues. Looked up from germline, CDR1 is GTSNPN and CDR2 is SVGIG (reference sequence). The full variable domain, its missing parts supplied by reference TRBV30 and TRBJ1-2, is SQTIHQWPATLVQPVGSPLSLECTVEGTSNPNLYWYRQAAGRGLQLLFYSVGIGQISSEVPQNLSASRPQDRQFILSSKKLLLSDSGFYLCTWSVQGGGGYTFGSGTRLTVV.

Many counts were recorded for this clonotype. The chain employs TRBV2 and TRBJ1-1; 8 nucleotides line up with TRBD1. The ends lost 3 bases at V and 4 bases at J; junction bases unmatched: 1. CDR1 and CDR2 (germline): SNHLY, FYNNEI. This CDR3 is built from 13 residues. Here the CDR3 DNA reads TGTGCCAGCAGTGATGACAGGGGCACTGAAGCTTTCTTT. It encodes CASSDDRGTEAFF.

The CDR3 coding sequence is TGTGCCAGCAGCTTAGATCGGGGGCGCGGGGTACCCCATGAAGCTTTCTTT. Translating it yields CASSLDRGRGVPHEAFF. The chain combines TRBV11-2 with TRBJ1-1, with D maybe TRBD1 (6 bases). The V end was cut by 0 bases, the J end by 7 bases, with 21 bases between. Germline lookup yields CDR1 SGHAT and CDR2 FQNNGV. The CDR3 has 17 amino acids. Full variable domain (remainder filled in from reference TRBV11-2 and TRBJ1-1): EAGVAQSPRYKIIEKRQSVAFWCNPISGHATLYWYQQILGQGPKLLIQFQNNGVVDDSQLPKDRFSAERLKGVDSTLKIQPAKLEDSAVYLCASSLDRGRGVPHEAFFGQGTRLTVV.

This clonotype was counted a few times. The CDR3, as DNA: TGTGCCAGCAGTTTACGCAGGGGAGATGGCTACACCTTC. Translation gives CASSLRRGDGYTF. The rearrangement links TRBV28 to TRBJ1-2, with D possibly being TRBD1 (6 bases). V was cut by 2 bases and J by 6 bases, with 10 bases left in between. This CDR3 spans 13 amino acids. Per germline, CDR1 MDHEN and CDR2 SYDVKM.

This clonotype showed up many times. The CDR3 spells CASSLNAGQGPFSGGYTF. CDR3 in DNA: TGTGCCAGCAGCTTAAACGCGGGACAGGGGCCATTTTCGGGTGGCTACACCTTC. The chain has TRBV7-3 and TRBJ1-2, with TRBD1 matching 10 bases. Per germline, CDR1 SGHTA and CDR2 FQGTGA. Unmatched junction bases numbered 15, after V lost 1 base and J lost 7 bases. This CDR3 has 18 amino acids.

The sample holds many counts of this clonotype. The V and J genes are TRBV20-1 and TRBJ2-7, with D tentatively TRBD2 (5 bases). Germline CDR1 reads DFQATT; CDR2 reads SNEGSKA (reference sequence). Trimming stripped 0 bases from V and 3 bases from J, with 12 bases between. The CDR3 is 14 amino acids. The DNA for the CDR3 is TGCAGTGCTAGAGATCTCAACGGGAACTACGAGCAGTACTTC. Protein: CSARDLNGNYEQYF.

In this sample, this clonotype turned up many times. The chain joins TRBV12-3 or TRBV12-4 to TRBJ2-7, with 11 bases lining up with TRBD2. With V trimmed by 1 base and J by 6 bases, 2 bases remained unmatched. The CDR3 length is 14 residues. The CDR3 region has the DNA TGTGCCAGCAGTTTAGGGCTAGCGGGAGGCGAGCAGTACTTC. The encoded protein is CASSLGLAGGEQYF.

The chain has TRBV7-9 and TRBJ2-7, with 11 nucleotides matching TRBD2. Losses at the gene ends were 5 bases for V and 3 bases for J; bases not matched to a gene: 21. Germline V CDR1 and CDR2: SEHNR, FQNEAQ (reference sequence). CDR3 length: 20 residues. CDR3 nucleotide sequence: TGTGCCAGCAGCCCTCGGGGGGCCAGGGCTAGCGGGAGGCCTATCTACGAGCAGTACTTC. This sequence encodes CASSPRGARASGRPIYEQYF.

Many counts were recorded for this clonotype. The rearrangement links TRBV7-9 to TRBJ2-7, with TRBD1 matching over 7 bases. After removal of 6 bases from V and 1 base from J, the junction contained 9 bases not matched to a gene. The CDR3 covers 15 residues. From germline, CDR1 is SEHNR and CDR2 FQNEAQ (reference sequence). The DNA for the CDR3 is TGTGCCAGCAGTGCCGCAGACAGGGCATCCTACGAGCAGTACTTC. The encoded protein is CASSAADRASYEQYF.

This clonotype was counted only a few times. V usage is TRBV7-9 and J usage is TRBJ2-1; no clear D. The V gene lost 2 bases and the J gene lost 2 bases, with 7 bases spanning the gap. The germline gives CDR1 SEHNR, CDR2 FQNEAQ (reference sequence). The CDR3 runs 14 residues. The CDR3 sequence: CASSLTRTYNEQFF. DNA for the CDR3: TGTGCCAGCAGCTTAACCCGTACCTACAATGAGCAGTTCTTC.

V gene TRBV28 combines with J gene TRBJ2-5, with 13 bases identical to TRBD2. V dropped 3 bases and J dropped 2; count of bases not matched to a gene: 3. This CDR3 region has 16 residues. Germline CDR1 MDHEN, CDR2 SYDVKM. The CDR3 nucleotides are TGTGCCAGCAGTTTCGCGACTAGCGGGAGGCAAGAGACCCAGTACTTC. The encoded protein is CASSFATSGRQETQYF.

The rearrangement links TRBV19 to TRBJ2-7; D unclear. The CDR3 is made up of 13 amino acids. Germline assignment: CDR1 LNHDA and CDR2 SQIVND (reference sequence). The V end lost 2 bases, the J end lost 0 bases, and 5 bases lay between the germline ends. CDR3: CASSIYPSYEQYF. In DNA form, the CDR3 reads TGTGCCAGTAGTATATACCCCTCCTACGAGCAGTACTTC.

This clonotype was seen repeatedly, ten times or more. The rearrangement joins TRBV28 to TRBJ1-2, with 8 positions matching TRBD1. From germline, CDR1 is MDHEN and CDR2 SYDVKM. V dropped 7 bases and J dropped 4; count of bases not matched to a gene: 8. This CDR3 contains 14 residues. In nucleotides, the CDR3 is TGTGCCAGCACCACGCCGGGACAGGTCTATGGCTACACCTTC. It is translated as CASTTPGQVYGYTF.

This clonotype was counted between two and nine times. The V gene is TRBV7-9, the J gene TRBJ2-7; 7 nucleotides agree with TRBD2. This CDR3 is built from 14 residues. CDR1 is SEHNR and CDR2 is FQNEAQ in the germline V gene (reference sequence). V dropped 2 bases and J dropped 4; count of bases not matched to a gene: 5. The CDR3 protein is CASSLSLAAYEQYF. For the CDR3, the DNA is TGTGCCAGCAGCTTAAGCCTAGCGGCGTACGAGCAGTACTTC. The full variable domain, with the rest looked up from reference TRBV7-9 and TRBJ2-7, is DTGVSQNPRHKITKRGQNVTFRCDPISEHNRLYWYRQTLGQGPEFLTYFQNEAQLEKSRLLSDRFSAERPKGSFSTLEIQRTEQGDSAMYLCASSLSLAAYEQYFGPGTRLTVT.

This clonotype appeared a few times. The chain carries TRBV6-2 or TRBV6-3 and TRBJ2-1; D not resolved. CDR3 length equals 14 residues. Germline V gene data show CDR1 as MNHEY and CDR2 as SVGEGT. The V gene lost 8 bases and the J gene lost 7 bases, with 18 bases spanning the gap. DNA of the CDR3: TGTGCCAGCCGGAATGGCAGAGGTGGTAATGAGCAGTTCTTC. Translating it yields CASRNGRGGNEQFF.

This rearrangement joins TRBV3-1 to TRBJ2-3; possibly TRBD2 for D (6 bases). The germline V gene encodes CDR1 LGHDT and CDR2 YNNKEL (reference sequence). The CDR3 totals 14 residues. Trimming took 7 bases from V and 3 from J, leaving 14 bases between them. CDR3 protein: CASKRGGGTDTQYF. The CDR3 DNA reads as TGTGCCAGCAAGAGGGGAGGCGGGACAGATACGCAGTATTTT.

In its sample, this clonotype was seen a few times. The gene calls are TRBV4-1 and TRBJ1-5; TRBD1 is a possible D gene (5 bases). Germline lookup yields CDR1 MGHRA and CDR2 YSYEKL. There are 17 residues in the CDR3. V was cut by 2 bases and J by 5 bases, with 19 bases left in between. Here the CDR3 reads CASSQLLYSGRDQPQHF. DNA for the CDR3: TGCGCCAGCAGCCAACTTCTTTACTCGGGCAGGGATCAGCCCCAGCATTTT.

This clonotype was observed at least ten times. This CDR3 reads CASSYGSLLAGQGYEQYF. The CDR3 bases are TGTGCCAGCAGTTACGGGTCCCTACTAGCGGGCCAGGGCTACGAGCAGTACTTC. V usage is TRBV6-5 and J usage is TRBJ2-7; 9 positions match TRBD2. CDR3 length: 18 residues. Germline-derived CDR1 and CDR2 are MNHEY and SVGAGI. J gave up 3 bases and V 2 bases, and 14 bases lay outside the gene matches.

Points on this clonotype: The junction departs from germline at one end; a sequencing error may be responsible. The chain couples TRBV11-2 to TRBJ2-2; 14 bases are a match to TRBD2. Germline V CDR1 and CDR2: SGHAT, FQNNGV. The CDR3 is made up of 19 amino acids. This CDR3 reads CASSTLTSGRAFYTEELFF. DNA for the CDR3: TGTGCCAGCAGCACCTTGACTAGCGGGAGGGCCTTTTATACCGAGGAGCTGTTTTTT.

CDR3 in amino acids: CASSWDRGFDSPLHF. The CDR3 coding sequence is TGTGCCAGCAGCTGGGACAGGGGGTTCGATTCACCCCTCCACTTT. The chain couples TRBV6-1 to TRBJ1-6; 11 bases line up with TRBD1. Germline CDR1 and CDR2: MNHNS and SASEGT. The trim removed 6 bases at V and 8 bases at J, leaving 6 bases unmatched. This CDR3 region has 15 residues.

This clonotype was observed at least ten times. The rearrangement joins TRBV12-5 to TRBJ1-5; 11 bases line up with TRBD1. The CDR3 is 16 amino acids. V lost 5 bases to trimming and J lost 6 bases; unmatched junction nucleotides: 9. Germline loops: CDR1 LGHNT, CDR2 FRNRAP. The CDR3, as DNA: TGTGCTAGTGGTCGGAGCCGGGACAGGGGGATTCAGCCCCAGCATTTT. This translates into CASGRSRDRGIQPQHF.

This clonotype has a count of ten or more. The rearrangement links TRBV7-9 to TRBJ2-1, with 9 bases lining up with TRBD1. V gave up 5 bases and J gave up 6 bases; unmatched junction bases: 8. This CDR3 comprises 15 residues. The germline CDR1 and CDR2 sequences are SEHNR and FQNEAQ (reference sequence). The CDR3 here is CASSRIGTGSNEQFF. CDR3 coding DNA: TGTGCCAGCAGCCGAATCGGGACAGGGAGCAATGAGCAGTTCTTC.

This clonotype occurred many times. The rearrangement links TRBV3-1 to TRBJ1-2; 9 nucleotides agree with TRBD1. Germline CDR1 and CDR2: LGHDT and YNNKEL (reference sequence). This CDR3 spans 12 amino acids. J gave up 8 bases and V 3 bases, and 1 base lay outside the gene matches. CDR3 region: CASSQGTGGYTF. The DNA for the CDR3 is TGTGCCAGCAGCCAGGGGACAGGGGGCTACACCTTC.

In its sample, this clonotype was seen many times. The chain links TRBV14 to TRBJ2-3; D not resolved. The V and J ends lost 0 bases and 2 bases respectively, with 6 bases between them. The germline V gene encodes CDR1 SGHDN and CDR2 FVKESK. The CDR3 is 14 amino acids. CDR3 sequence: CASSQDHPTDTQYF. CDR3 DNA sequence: TGTGCCAGCAGCCAAGATCACCCCACAGATACGCAGTATTTT.